Listed below are T cell receptor beta chains from one sample, sequenced in a study of T cells in Graves' hyperthyroidism and ophthalmopathy. In TCRdb, the multiplex PCR reads were re-called with MiXCR into one record per CDR3 protein. The table shows a few hundred thousand distinct CDR3 sequences, with around 16% occurring only once. Source material: blood. The receptors were gathered from a woman aged 40-49 years with Graves' ophthalmopathy. The conserved cysteine and the conserved F or W are not part of the CDR3 here. Each record gives: D gene, V gene, J gene, CDR3 protein. The D gene is left open where the match is weak.

d_call: TRBD2
v_call: TRBV2
j_call: TRBJ2-7
cdr3_aa: ASARGGVYEQY

d_call: -
v_call: TRBV30
j_call: TRBJ1-1
cdr3_aa: AWGDSLFEAF

d_call: -
v_call: TRBV2
j_call: TRBJ2-7
cdr3_aa: ASSVSGLWGEQY

d_call: TRBD2
v_call: TRBV28
j_call: TRBJ2-3
cdr3_aa: ASTPGGEGQADTQY

d_call: TRBD2
v_call: TRBV20-1
j_call: TRBJ2-2
cdr3_aa: SAGGLAGVGTGELF

d_call: -
v_call: TRBV30
j_call: TRBJ2-3
cdr3_aa: AWARTYTQY

d_call: -
v_call: TRBV11-2
j_call: TRBJ2-1
cdr3_aa: ASSLAHNEQF

d_call: -
v_call: TRBV9
j_call: TRBJ2-5
cdr3_aa: ASSVEGRETQY

d_call: -
v_call: TRBV7-9
j_call: TRBJ1-6
cdr3_aa: ASSLAGNSPLH

d_call: -
v_call: TRBV10-3
j_call: TRBJ2-3
cdr3_aa: AISEEAGGGTDTQY

d_call: -
v_call: TRBV7-9
j_call: TRBJ1-1
cdr3_aa: ASSSDGGGTEAF

d_call: -
v_call: TRBV6-2/TRBV6-3
j_call: TRBJ1-5
cdr3_aa: ASSPARGSYLNQPQH

d_call: TRBD1
v_call: TRBV12-3/TRBV12-4
j_call: TRBJ1-5
cdr3_aa: ASTGTGDQPQH

d_call: -
v_call: TRBV5-1
j_call: TRBJ1-1
cdr3_aa: ASSLDLWDGGNTEAF

d_call: -
v_call: TRBV20-1
j_call: TRBJ2-1
cdr3_aa: SARGNSVEQF

d_call: TRBD2
v_call: TRBV27
j_call: TRBJ2-3
cdr3_aa: ASSQFPSGRADTQY

d_call: TRBD2
v_call: TRBV29-1
j_call: TRBJ2-5
cdr3_aa: SVEEASGSLETQY

d_call: TRBD2
v_call: TRBV7-2
j_call: TRBJ2-3
cdr3_aa: ASSLVAGRPDTQY

d_call: -
v_call: TRBV5-4
j_call: TRBJ1-1
cdr3_aa: ASSQPGAPVLAF

d_call: -
v_call: TRBV24-1
j_call: TRBJ2-4
cdr3_aa: ATSDLAKNIQY

d_call: -
v_call: TRBV7-8
j_call: TRBJ2-2
cdr3_aa: ASSLGERQAYTGELF

d_call: TRBD1
v_call: TRBV18
j_call: TRBJ1-1
cdr3_aa: ASSRLNRGRGHTEAF

d_call: -
v_call: TRBV24-1
j_call: TRBJ2-3
cdr3_aa: ATSDTHNTDTQY

d_call: -
v_call: TRBV28
j_call: TRBJ2-5
cdr3_aa: ASSLLGSKETQY

d_call: -
v_call: TRBV5-1
j_call: TRBJ2-5
cdr3_aa: ASSPGWGETQY

d_call: -
v_call: TRBV13
j_call: TRBJ1-3
cdr3_aa: ASSTGDTIY

d_call: -
v_call: TRBV9
j_call: TRBJ2-3
cdr3_aa: ASSVAPGGQGADTQY

d_call: TRBD1
v_call: TRBV7-9
j_call: TRBJ1-1
cdr3_aa: ASSQPGQGGGDTEAF

d_call: TRBD2
v_call: TRBV20-1
j_call: TRBJ2-5
cdr3_aa: SAGGLAGVVETQY

d_call: -
v_call: TRBV28
j_call: TRBJ2-5
cdr3_aa: ASSRWGADQETQY

d_call: TRBD1
v_call: TRBV12-3/TRBV12-4
j_call: TRBJ2-2
cdr3_aa: ASSSATRGTAGELF

d_call: TRBD2
v_call: TRBV6-1
j_call: TRBJ2-7
cdr3_aa: ASSLAALHNEQY

d_call: -
v_call: TRBV11-2
j_call: TRBJ2-5
cdr3_aa: ASSPGTSETQY

d_call: TRBD1
v_call: TRBV20-1
j_call: TRBJ1-5
cdr3_aa: SVADRVGNQPQH

d_call: -
v_call: TRBV5-1
j_call: TRBJ2-1
cdr3_aa: ASSLNFRGAYNEQF

d_call: -
v_call: TRBV7-9
j_call: TRBJ1-4
cdr3_aa: ASSLNYPAVNEKLF

d_call: TRBD2
v_call: TRBV20-1
j_call: TRBJ2-1
cdr3_aa: SAPGTSGNNEQF

d_call: -
v_call: TRBV19
j_call: TRBJ1-5
cdr3_aa: ASRDLWGQPQH

d_call: TRBD2
v_call: TRBV2
j_call: TRBJ2-5
cdr3_aa: ASSDRTSREY

d_call: -
v_call: TRBV6-1
j_call: TRBJ2-1
cdr3_aa: ASRRGGSYNEQF

d_call: TRBD1
v_call: TRBV28
j_call: TRBJ2-5
cdr3_aa: ASRNRGEETQY

d_call: TRBD1
v_call: TRBV20-1
j_call: TRBJ2-4
cdr3_aa: SAYRTGAKNIQY

d_call: -
v_call: TRBV27
j_call: TRBJ1-6
cdr3_aa: ASRGEYYSPLH

d_call: TRBD2
v_call: TRBV20-1
j_call: TRBJ2-3
cdr3_aa: SAPVRGSTDTQY

d_call: -
v_call: TRBV28
j_call: TRBJ2-2
cdr3_aa: ASDDLNTGELF

d_call: TRBD1
v_call: TRBV7-2
j_call: TRBJ2-7
cdr3_aa: ASSEDPRGRGYEQY

d_call: TRBD2
v_call: TRBV20-1
j_call: TRBJ2-3
cdr3_aa: SAPPGLFTDTQY

d_call: TRBD1
v_call: TRBV6-2/TRBV6-3
j_call: TRBJ1-6
cdr3_aa: ASSYSGTAGQPLH

d_call: -
v_call: TRBV7-2
j_call: TRBJ1-1
cdr3_aa: ASSSPLGPQTAEAF

d_call: -
v_call: TRBV20-1
j_call: TRBJ2-5
cdr3_aa: SARGTATQETQY

d_call: -
v_call: TRBV7-8
j_call: TRBJ1-1
cdr3_aa: ASSLGSGGGTEAF

d_call: TRBD2
v_call: TRBV2
j_call: TRBJ2-5
cdr3_aa: ASSVPGLSETQY

d_call: -
v_call: TRBV2
j_call: TRBJ2-5
cdr3_aa: ASSEAANGVETQY

d_call: -
v_call: TRBV5-4
j_call: TRBJ2-7
cdr3_aa: ASSFEGSHEQY

d_call: -
v_call: TRBV5-5
j_call: TRBJ1-1
cdr3_aa: ASSLEDPAAEAF

d_call: -
v_call: TRBV27
j_call: TRBJ2-1
cdr3_aa: ASSSPKGRSNEQF

d_call: -
v_call: TRBV29-1
j_call: TRBJ1-2
cdr3_aa: SVPQSDYGYT

d_call: -
v_call: TRBV9
j_call: TRBJ1-2
cdr3_aa: ASSVGTANYGYT

d_call: -
v_call: TRBV28
j_call: TRBJ1-4
cdr3_aa: ASSLTLGEKLF